Listed here is a single TCR beta chain. Its antigen is still unknown. This entry belongs to a study of blood T cells in healthy people across ages. With a J-beta primer mix and a sample-barcoded 5' primer, a second PCR ran 7 to 11 cycles. Every cDNA molecule bore a tag from a template-switch adaptor containing 12 random nucleotides. TCRdb called the 5' RACE reads again in MiXCR, with one record for every CDR3 protein. The profile shows 1.5 million or so distinct CDR3 sequences, less than 45% of them singletons. Losses at the gene ends were 3 bases for V and 4 bases for J; bases not matched to a gene: 6. CDR1 and CDR2 (germline): DFQATT, SNEGSKA (reference sequence). This CDR3 spans 13 amino acids. Study results and limitations: A greater number of naive CD4+ cells and higher diversity distinguished long-lived donors from aged donors. Because donor CMV status was unknown, expanded clonotype changes were possibly confounded.

The chain combines TRBV20-1 with TRBJ2-7, with 7 bases that match TRBD1. Sequenced material: blood. This clonotype was sampled from a woman younger than 30 in good health. CDR3: CSARAGGPYEQYF. The CDR3 nucleotides are TGCAGTGCTAGGGCAGGGGGACCTTACGAGCAGTACTTC.